This note documents a single T cell receptor (beta chain) sequence. What it recognizes is unknown. Profiling relied on immunoSEQ multiplex PCR, and the TCRdb table lists in-frame clones only, not all of them. The table shows roughly 62,000 clones, with 65% to 80% occurring only once. CDR1 and CDR2 from the germline V gene are SGHNT and YYREEE (reference sequence). Trimming took 3 bases from V and 7 from J, leaving 22 bases between them. The CDR3 is 17 amino acids. This specimen belongs to a study of T cell responses to AZD1222 COVID-19 vaccine. Findings and limits, study-wide: AZD1222 recipients seropositive at baseline numbered only 6 or 7. The donors showed a predominance of white British ancestry and of females, with possible underestimation of clonal diversity. Spike regions recognized by vaccine-associated CD4 TCRs spanned the protein, led by 160-218 and 743-854.

The receptor comes from an adult in good health. Sequences were derived from peripheral blood, sampled on day 0 of AZD1222 vaccination. The rearrangement uses TRBV5-4 and TRBJ2-2; D possibly corresponds to TRBD2 (7 bases). CDR3 DNA: TGTGCCAGCAGCTGGGGGCGGACTAGTGCTGCGATCGGGGAGCTGTTTTTT. It yields the protein CASSWGRTSAAIGELFF.